The 6 T cell receptor beta chains reported below all come from one sample, sequenced in a study of cytomegalovirus exposure and HLA in healthy donors (dated by TCRdb to the late 2010s). Libraries were constructed by the immunoSEQ multiplex PCR assay. For the multiplex PCR, a mixture combining 60 forward primers for TCR Vbeta segments and 13 reverse primers for TCR Jbeta segments was used. TCRdb stores this immuneACCESS table with in-frame sequences only. Part of the clones is absent; in the studies checked, under half of the shortfall reflects unresolved V genes, and no reason is known for the rest. For this sample there are around 190,000 clones; 79% appear just once. 1.6% of the sample goes to the ten largest clones. The specimen was PBMCs. All receptors come from a woman aged 18-29 years in good health and CMV-seronegative.

The gene calls are TRBV4-3 and TRBJ1-2; unclear D gene. Germline assignment: CDR1 LGHNA and CDR2 YSLEER. Trimming shortened V by 0 bases and J by 5 bases, and 10 bases separated the two germline ends. CDR3 length equals 14 residues. CDR3 loop: CASSQDPRLYGYTF. CDR3 DNA: TGCGCCAGCAGCCAAGATCCCAGATTATATGGCTACACCTTC.

This chain links TRBV28 with TRBJ1-5; D might be TRBD1 (6 bases). This CDR3 spans 15 amino acids. Trimming took off 3 bases at V and 3 bases at J, with 12 bases between the two ends. In germline, CDR1 is MDHEN, CDR2 SYDVKM. DNA of the CDR3: TGTGCCAGCAGTTTGCGGACAGATAACAATCAGCCCCAGCATTTT. Translated: CASSLRTDNNQPQHF.

CDR3 region: CASSLGGTGYQETQYF. CDR3 DNA sequence: TGTGCCAGCAGCTTAGGCGGGACAGGCTACCAAGAGACCCAGTACTTC. The gene calls are TRBV11-2 and TRBJ2-5, with 8 bases matching TRBD1. The CDR3 has 16 amino acids. The ends lost 1 base at V and 0 bases at J; junction bases unmatched: 4. Germline assignment: CDR1 SGHAT and CDR2 FQNNGV.

As to this clone: Sequence at one end of the junction differs from germline and may be a read error. The V call is TRBV7-9, the J call TRBJ2-3, with no clear D. The CDR3 is 16 residues long. Germline V gene sequence: CDR1 SEHNR, CDR2 FQNEAQ (reference sequence). The CDR3 sequence: CSSSHRLTTSTDTQYF. DNA of the CDR3: TGTTCCAGCAGCCACCGACTGACGACTAGCACAGATACGCAGTATTTT.

The chain recombines TRBV5-6 with TRBJ1-6, with unresolved D. The CDR3 spans 15 residues. From germline, CDR1 is SGHDT and CDR2 YYEEEE. Trimming cost V 2 bases and J 0 bases, with 6 bases left between them. CDR3: CASSFGSSYNSPLHF. The CDR3 nucleotides read TGTGCCAGCAGCTTCGGGAGCTCCTATAATTCACCCCTCCACTTT.

The V call is TRBV12-2, the J call TRBJ2-6; TRBD1 was called by the table and not checked on the DNA. TRBV12-2 is a documented pseudogene. This CDR3 is 18 amino acids long. This CDR3 is CASRKRRDRGSGANVLTF. CDR3 bases: TGTGCAAGTCGAAAGAGGCGGGACAGGGGCTCTGGGGCCAACGTCCTGACTTTC.